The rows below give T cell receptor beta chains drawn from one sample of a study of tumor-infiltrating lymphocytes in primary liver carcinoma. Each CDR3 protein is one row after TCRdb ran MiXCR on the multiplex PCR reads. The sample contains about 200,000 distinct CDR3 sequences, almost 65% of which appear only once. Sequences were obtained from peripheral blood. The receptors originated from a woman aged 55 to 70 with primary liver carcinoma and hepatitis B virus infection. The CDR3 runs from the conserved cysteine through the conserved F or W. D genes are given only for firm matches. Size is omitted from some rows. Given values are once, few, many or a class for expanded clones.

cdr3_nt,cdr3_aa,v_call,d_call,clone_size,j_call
TGCAGCGTTACAATCAGTACCGGGGACACTGAAGCTTTCTTT,CSVTISTGDTEAFF,TRBV29-1,-,many,TRBJ1-1
TGTGCCAGTAGCTTTTCTAGCGCAGACACCGGGGAGCTGTTTTTT,CASSFSSADTGELFF,TRBV11-2,-,once,TRBJ2-2
TGCGCCGGCAGCTTGGGTATCCCTTCCTACGAGCAGTACTTC,CAGSLGIPSYEQYF,TRBV11-2,-,-,TRBJ2-7
TGCGCCAGCAGCTTGCAGGGAAACGGAGAGACCCAGTACTTC,CASSLQGNGETQYF,TRBV5-1,-,-,TRBJ2-5
TGTGCCAGCAGTGACGCCGCGAGGGAGCAGTTCTTC,CASSDAAREQFF,TRBV28,-,-,TRBJ2-1
TGCGGCGTTGATGGAGGGGAAGAGACCCAGTACTTC,CGVDGGEETQYF,TRBV29-1,-,-,TRBJ2-5
TGTGCCACACGGACGGGGCTAGCGGGGACCTACGAGCAGTACTTC,CATRTGLAGTYEQYF,TRBV6-2/TRBV6-3,TRBD2,many,TRBJ2-7
TGTGCCAGCAGTTTGGTTGGGACCCCACGGGAGACCCAGTACTTC,CASSLVGTPRETQYF,TRBV12-3/TRBV12-4,-,many,TRBJ2-5
TGTGCCAGCACTCGACCCGGGAGGGATACGCAGTATTTT,CASTRPGRDTQYF,TRBV6-5,TRBD2,-,TRBJ2-3
TGTGCCATTAGTATCCCTAGCGTGAGGTCCTACGAGCAGTACTTC,CAISIPSVRSYEQYF,TRBV19,-,-,TRBJ2-7
TGTGCTATCAGAGGGGATGCCAACTATGGCTACACCTTC,CAIRGDANYGYTF,TRBV10-3,-,-,TRBJ1-2
TGTGCCAGCAGCCAAGGTAGATCCCCCGAGCAGTTCTTC,CASSQGRSPEQFF,TRBV4-2,-,many,TRBJ2-1
TGTGCCAGCAGCACCATCCCCCCAGGGGGGGACACCCAAGCGAACACCGGGGAGCTGTTTTTT,CASSTIPPGGDTQANTGELFF,TRBV21-1,-,-,TRBJ2-2
TGTGCCAGCAGCGTAGCCGGGGGATACATCACTGAAGCTTTCTTT,CASSVAGGYITEAFF,TRBV11-2,-,-,TRBJ1-1
TGTGCCAGCAGGTGTGGCAGGGGGGATTCAAATGAGCAGTTCTTC,CASRCGRGDSNEQFF,TRBV12-3/TRBV12-4,-,-,TRBJ2-1
TGTGCCAGCAGTCATGAGCAGGGGGGAGCTAACTATGGCTACACCTTC,CASSHEQGGANYGYTF,TRBV6-4,TRBD1,-,TRBJ1-2
TGTGCCAGCCGGGACAGGGGGACCTACGAGCAGTACTTC,CASRDRGTYEQYF,TRBV11-3,TRBD1,many,TRBJ2-7
TGTGCCAGCAGCTTAATGGGGGGATCCTACAATGAGCAGTTCTTC,CASSLMGGSYNEQFF,TRBV7-8,-,few,TRBJ2-1
TGCAGCGTTGATTGGGTCGGGAACGGAGTGACCGAGTACTTC,CSVDWVGNGVTEYF,TRBV29-1,-,-,TRBJ2-5
TGTGCCAGCAGCCCCAGTGACGTGAGCAATCAGCCCCGGCATTTT,CASSPSDVSNQPRHF,TRBV11-2,-,once,TRBJ1-5
TGTGCCAGCAGTTCCCAGAGGGATTACAATGAGCAGTTCTTC,CASSSQRDYNEQFF,TRBV11-3,-,-,TRBJ2-1
TGTGCCAGCAGGCACAGGGAGTCCGGGGAGCTGTTTTTT,CASRHRESGELFF,TRBV7-9,-,-,TRBJ2-2
TGCAGCGTTGTAGGGGGGTCTGGTCCAGAGACCCAGTACTTC,CSVVGGSGPETQYF,TRBV29-1,-,many,TRBJ2-5
TGCAGCGTTGAGAGATCGGGGGCCAAAAACATTCAGTACTTC,CSVERSGAKNIQYF,TRBV29-1,-,many,TRBJ2-4
TGTGCCAGCATGCGGGACGGGTATACAGATACTCAGTATTTT,CASMRDGYTDTQYF,TRBV11-2,-,once,TRBJ2-3
TGCGCCAGCAGTAGTGGACAGGGCAAGACCCGAGAAGCTTTCTTT,CASSSGQGKTREAFF,TRBV5-1,TRBD1,-,TRBJ1-1
TGTGCTAGCTCACTAGGGACATTCCCTGAAGCTTTCTTT,CASSLGTFPEAFF,TRBV18,-,-,TRBJ1-1
TGTGTCAGCAGCCCGGCGTTTGGGGCGGGGACCGGGGAGCTGTTTTTT,CVSSPAFGAGTGELFF,TRBV5-4,-,-,TRBJ2-2
TGTGCCAGCAGTGCTCAGACAGGGGGCGGTCGGGGCTACACCTTC,CASSAQTGGGRGYTF,TRBV6-5,TRBD1,many,TRBJ1-2
TGCGCCAGCAGCCCTACTAGCTTCGGGGAGACCCAGTACTTC,CASSPTSFGETQYF,TRBV5-1,-,-,TRBJ2-5
TGTGCCAGCAGCCCGGGGAGGGTTAGGCAGCCCCAGCATTTT,CASSPGRVRQPQHF,TRBV5-8,-,few,TRBJ1-5
TGTGCCAGCAGTTTTCTGGTCAGGCCCGACGAGCAGTACTTC,CASSFLVRPDEQYF,TRBV28,-,-,TRBJ2-7
TGTGCCAGCAGTTTCGATCTAGGGACCGCAGATACGCAGTATTTT,CASSFDLGTADTQYF,TRBV12-3/TRBV12-4,-,-,TRBJ2-3
TGCGCCAGCAGCTTTGTAGGGTCCTACGAGCAGTACTTC,CASSFVGSYEQYF,TRBV5-1,-,-,TRBJ2-7
TGCGCCAGCAGGACAGGGTGGAGAAAAGAGACCCAGTGCTTC,CASRTGWRKETQCF,TRBV5-1,TRBD1,-,TRBJ2-5
TGTGCCTGGAGTTCGCGTCGGATCTCCTACAATGAGCAGTTCTTC,CAWSSRRISYNEQFF,TRBV30,-,many,TRBJ2-1
TGTGCCAGCAGTTCCGTAGGGGGGATCTCTAAAAAAAACACGGGGGAGCAGTTCTTC,CASSSVGGISKKNTGEQFF,TRBV6-5,-,-,TRBJ2-1
TGTGCCAGCAGCCGGGGACAGGGGGGGAATTCACCCCTCCACTTT,CASSRGQGGNSPLHF,TRBV12-3/TRBV12-4,TRBD1,many,TRBJ1-6